This T cell receptor beta chain was captured in a study of T cells in Graves' hyperthyroidism and ophthalmopathy. Germline CDR1 GTSNPN, CDR2 SVGIG (reference sequence). The CDR3 totals 13 residues. The V and J ends lost 5 bases and 1 base respectively, with 12 bases between them. RNA transcripts yielded amplified TCR beta CDR3 regions. The HTBI primer set served for first-round RT-PCR of the TCR CDR3. TCRdb re-called the multiplex PCR reads through MiXCR, storing one row per CDR3 protein. Of about 510,000 distinct CDR3 sequences in the sample, 12% to 15% were seen once. Patients were excluded for uncontrolled infection, other autoimmune disease, pregnancy or lactation. Based on clinical symptoms, serum thyroxine and TRAb, thyroid ultrasound and orbital computed tomography, diagnoses were reached. This clonotype was found many times.

The genes are TRBV30 and TRBJ2-7; D is unclear. The source material was blood. The TCR comes from a woman between 40 and 55 years old with Graves' hyperthyroidism. CDR3 in amino acids: CAWFGPPSYEQYF. For the CDR3, the DNA is TGTGCCTGGTTTGGACCGCCGTCCTACGAGCAGTACTTC.